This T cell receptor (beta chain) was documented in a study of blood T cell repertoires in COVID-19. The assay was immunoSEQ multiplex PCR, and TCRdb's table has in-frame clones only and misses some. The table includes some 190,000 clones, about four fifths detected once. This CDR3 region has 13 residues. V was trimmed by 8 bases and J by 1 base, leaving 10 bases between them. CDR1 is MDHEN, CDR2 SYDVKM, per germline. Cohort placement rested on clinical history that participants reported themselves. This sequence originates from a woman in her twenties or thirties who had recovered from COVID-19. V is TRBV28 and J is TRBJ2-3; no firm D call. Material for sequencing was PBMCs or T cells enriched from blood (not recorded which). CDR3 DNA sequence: TGTGCCAGCGCTGAGCCTGGCACAGATACGCAGTATTTT. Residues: CASAEPGTDTQYF.